The text below deals with one T cell receptor (beta chain). Its antigen is not known. This sample was included in a study of T cell responses to AZD1222 COVID-19 vaccine. Study summary: The analysis combined second doses at about 4 or about 12 weeks.

Produced via immunoSEQ multiplex PCR; TCRdb's table is partial and in-frame only. The sample includes about 130,000 clones, 89% of them seen just once. Study observations and caveats: Vaccine-related CD4 TCRs covered spike, predominating at 160-218 and 743-854. Recipients of two AZD1222 doses showed rising Spike-specific TCR breadth and depth. Donors skewed white British and female; clonal diversity was possibly underestimated.

This CDR3 comprises 14 residues. The V end lost 0 bases, the J end lost 4 bases, and 8 bases lay between the germline ends. The V gene's germline CDR1 is MNHEY and CDR2 SMNVEV (reference sequence). Sequenced material: peripheral blood, taken on day 0 of AZD1222 vaccination. The J gene is TRBJ2-3, the V gene TRBV27; D ambiguous. The sequence derives from an adult in good health. This CDR3 is CASSLSTLADTQYF. CDR3 coding DNA: TGTGCCAGCAGTTTATCCACTCTGGCAGATACGCAGTATTTT.